This entry concerns a single TCR beta chain. This CDR3 region has 16 residues. The germline V gene has CDR1 LNHDA and CDR2 SQIVND (reference sequence). Between the trimmed V and J ends, which lost 1 base and 2 bases, there was a span of 11 bases. The data were taken from a study of blood T cell repertoires in COVID-19. Enrolled during active infection, Seattle patients were then followed longitudinally. In the study's own analysis: Quantification of nucleated cells was approximated via reference gene primer amplification. Here immunoSEQ multiplex PCR was the method, and the copy in TCRdb shows in-frame clones only, minus some. V and J calls and clone size are those listed in that table; D and trimming were worked out from the DNA. Among approximately 170,000 clones listed, 84% were seen once.

This TCR was sampled from a woman in her 70s with COVID-19, enrolled during active disease. The sample consisted of peripheral blood. The gene calls are TRBV19 and TRBJ2-2, with a tentative D call TRBD2 (5 bases). The CDR3 bases are TGTGCCAGTAGTATAGGGAGCGGAGGTAACACCGGGGAGCTGTTTTTT. Protein product: CASSIGSGGNTGELFF.